These 28 T cell receptor beta chains were all obtained from the same sample, sequenced in a study of blood T cell repertoires in COVID-19. The protocol was immunoSEQ multiplex PCR, while the TCRdb copy is restricted to in-frame clones and leaves out a portion. This sample yields about 140,000 clones, of which around 88% are seen a single time; more than 1.5% belongs to the top ten. Sequences were obtained from peripheral blood. These receptors originate from a woman aged 55-70 years with acute or convalescent COVID-19.

The chain carries TRBV7-2 and TRBJ1-4, with TRBD1 identical over 9 bases. V was clipped by 1 base and J by 8 bases; unmatched bases: 8. There are 16 residues in the CDR3. The germline gives CDR1 SGHTA, CDR2 FQGNSA. The DNA of the CDR3 is TGTGCCAGCAGCTTAGGGGTGGGACAGGGAAGGGAAAAACTGTTTTTT. It yields the protein CASSLGVGQGREKLFF.

The chain is built from TRBV5-1 and TRBJ1-3; D is perhaps TRBD1 (6 bases). Trimming removed 4 bases from V and 2 bases from J, with 16 bases in between. The CDR3 is made up of 16 amino acids. The germline gives CDR1 SGHRS, CDR2 YFSETQ. The CDR3 sequence is CASSITGQSTGNTIYF. CDR3 nucleotides: TGCGCCAGCAGCATTACCGGACAGTCGACTGGAAACACCATATATTTT.

This clone was counted only a few times. The J gene is TRBJ1-2, the V gene TRBV5-1; the match to TRBD1 covers 8 bases. This CDR3 has 15 residues. From germline, CDR1 is SGHRS and CDR2 YFSETQ. V trimming: 0 bases; J trimming: 1 base; junction bases outside the gene matches: 2. CDR3 amino acids: CASSLAGGLNYGYTF. The CDR3 coding sequence is TGCGCCAGCAGCTTGGCAGGGGGCCTTAACTATGGCTACACCTTC.

V usage is TRBV5-1 and J usage is TRBJ2-1; TRBD2 matches 9 bases. V gave up 5 bases and J gave up 8 bases; unmatched junction bases: 8. Per the germline V gene, CDR1 is SGHRS and CDR2 is YFSETQ. This CDR3 contains 14 residues. The CDR3 loop reads CASSPRLAVYEQFF. CDR3 nucleotide sequence: TGCGCCAGCAGTCCCCGACTAGCGGTATATGAGCAGTTCTTC.

The gene calls are TRBV5-1 and TRBJ1-1, with TRBD1 matching 9 bases. J was trimmed by 2 bases and V by 0 bases; bases with no gene match: 8. The CDR3 length is 17 residues. The germline CDR1 and CDR2 sequences are SGHRS and YFSETQ. CDR3 DNA sequence: TGCGCCAGCAGCTTGGAACCTTTGGGACAGGGTAACACTGAAGCTTTCTTT. Protein: CASSLEPLGQGNTEAFF.

The count of this clone is one. The rearrangement links TRBV5-1 to TRBJ2-7; perhaps TRBD2 as D (5 bases). V lost 7 bases to trimming and J lost 0 bases, with 17 bases between them. This CDR3 region has 15 residues. From germline, CDR1 is SGHRS and CDR2 YFSETQ. In nucleotides, the CDR3 is TGCGCCAGCGGGGAGTCTGGGGTCAGCTCCTACGAGCAGTACTTC. Translating it yields CASGESGVSSYEQYF. The variable domain in full, with the rest retrieved from reference TRBV5-1 and TRBJ2-7, is KAGVTQTPRYLIKTRGQQVTLSCSPISGHRSVSWYQQTPGQGLQFLFEYFSETQRNKGNFPGRFSGRQFSNSRSEMNVSTLELGDSALYLCASGESGVSSYEQYFGPGTRLTVT.

This chain joins TRBV6-1 and TRBJ1-2, with 10 bases matching TRBD1. In germline, CDR1 is MNHNS, CDR2 SASEGT. The CDR3 spans 16 residues. J lost 2 bases, V lost 3 bases, and 6 bases had no gene match. In DNA, the CDR3 is TGTGCCAGCAGTGAGCCAGGGACAGGGGCAAACTATGGCTACACCTTC. Protein sequence: CASSEPGTGANYGYTF.

The V and J genes are TRBV5-4 and TRBJ1-6, with TRBD1 as a possible D gene (5 bases). The CDR3 totals 15 residues. The V end was cut by 0 bases, the J end by 5 bases, with 9 bases between. Germline values: CDR1 SGHNT, CDR2 YYREEE (reference sequence). CDR3 loop: CASSLGQPNNSPLHF. The CDR3, as DNA: TGTGCCAGCAGCTTGGGACAGCCTAATAATTCACCCCTCCACTTT. Looking up the rest from reference TRBV5-4 and TRBJ1-6 gives the full variable domain: ETGVTQSPTHLIKTRGQQVTLRCSSQSGHNTVSWYQQALGQGPQFIFQYYREEENGRGNFPPRFSGLQFPNYSSELNVNALELDDSALYLCASSLGQPNNSPLHFGNGTRLTVT.

The V call is TRBV28, the J call TRBJ2-7; a weak D match, TRBD2 (6 bases). The V end was cut by 2 bases, the J end by 4 bases, with 9 bases between. Germline V CDR1 and CDR2: MDHEN, SYDVKM. The CDR3 totals 13 residues. CDR3 DNA: TGTGCCAGCAGTTTAGGAGGACTATACGAGCAGTACTTC. It codes for CASSLGGLYEQYF.

The rearrangement uses TRBV5-8 and TRBJ2-1; 12 nucleotides agree with TRBD2. V shed 2 bases and J 8 bases; nucleotides not matched to a gene: 5. The CDR3 has 15 amino acids. The germline gives CDR1 SGHTS, CDR2 YDEGEE. CDR3 nucleotides: TGTGCCAGCAGCTTACGGACTAGCGGGGTCGATGAGCAGTTCTTC. Its translation: CASSLRTSGVDEQFF.

This clone has a single count. The genes are TRBV4-1 and TRBJ1-5; D not resolved. Trimming stripped 0 bases from V and 0 bases from J, with 12 bases between. Germline CDR1 is MGHRA and CDR2 is YSYEKL. The length of the CDR3 is 17 residues. The CDR3 protein is CASSQELVPNSNQPQHF. The CDR3 DNA reads TGCGCCAGCAGCCAAGAACTCGTGCCTAATAGCAATCAGCCCCAGCATTTT.

This chain connects TRBV7-2 to TRBJ1-1, with D maybe TRBD1 (5 bases). CDR1 and CDR2 (germline): SGHTA, FQGNSA. The CDR3 sequence is 13 residues long. V lost 4 bases and J 4 bases, leaving 10 bases between the germline ends. CDR3 loop: CASSSGQITEAFF. The CDR3 bases are TGTGCCAGCAGCTCAGGACAAATCACTGAAGCTTTCTTT.

The chain joins TRBV7-8 to TRBJ1-3; D may be TRBD1 (5 bases). Germline CDR1 and CDR2: SGHVS and FQNEAQ. Trimming removed 1 base at V and 4 bases at J, with 11 bases between. This CDR3 has 15 residues. The CDR3 nucleotides are TGTGCCAGCAGCTTAGAAAGGGGCCGAGGAAACACCATATATTTT. Translated: CASSLERGRGNTIYF.

The chain couples TRBV4-3 to TRBJ2-1, with a weak D call TRBD1 (6 bases). The germline V gene encodes CDR1 LGHNA and CDR2 YSLEER. This CDR3 is 16 amino acids long. The V end lost 3 bases, the J end lost 2 bases, and 14 bases lay between the germline ends. The CDR3 loop reads CASSQHTGYPYNEQFF. CDR3 coding DNA: TGCGCCAGCAGCCAGCATACAGGGTATCCCTACAATGAGCAGTTCTTC.

The V gene is TRBV5-8, the J gene TRBJ1-2; 7 bases are a match to TRBD1. The CDR3 consists of 15 residues. Germline V gives CDR1 SGHTS, CDR2 YDEGEE. Trimming took 1 base from V and 4 from J; bases not matched to a gene: 7. The CDR3 sequence: CASSLSGAGGYGYTF. DNA of the CDR3: TGTGCCAGCAGCTTGTCAGGTGCAGGGGGCTATGGCTACACCTTC.

The chain is built from TRBV7-2 and TRBJ2-3; 9 bases map to TRBD2. The CDR3 is 16 residues long. V shed 3 bases, J shed 2 bases, and the junction held 6 bases outside the gene matches. The germline V gene has CDR1 SGHTA and CDR2 FQGNSA. The CDR3 bases are TGTGCCAGCAGCTTCGGGCGGGGGGGGTACACAGATACGCAGTATTTT. Protein product: CASSFGRGGYTDTQYF.

The rearrangement links TRBV5-1 to TRBJ1-1, with D hard to call. The CDR3 runs to 14 residues. V lost 2 bases and J lost 1, with 9 bases in between. Looked up from germline, CDR1 is SGHRS and CDR2 is YFSETQ. The CDR3 nucleotides are TGCGCCAGCAGCTTCTACGGCGGGAACACTGAAGCTTTCTTT. Translating it yields CASSFYGGNTEAFF.

This clone has a handful of counts. The chain combines TRBV28 with TRBJ1-5; 11 nucleotides align to TRBD1. The length of the CDR3 is 15 residues. Trimming removed 5 bases from V and 6 bases from J; junction bases left unmatched: 6. CDR1 is MDHEN and CDR2 is SYDVKM in the germline V gene. The CDR3: CASSRTGGVGQPQHF. CDR3 in DNA: TGTGCCAGCAGTCGGACAGGGGGCGTAGGTCAGCCCCAGCATTTT.

The J gene is TRBJ1-2, the V gene TRBV7-9; 9 bases align to TRBD1. Trimming cost V 7 bases and J 3 bases; bases outside gene matches: 6. The CDR3 covers 14 residues. The V gene's germline CDR1 is SEHNR and CDR2 FQNEAQ (reference sequence). This chain's CDR3 is CASNLGQGDYGYTF. The CDR3 DNA sequence: TGTGCCAGCAACCTGGGACAGGGTGACTATGGCTACACCTTC.

V is TRBV5-4 and J is TRBJ2-3; 10 bases are shared with TRBD2. Germline V gene lookup returns CDR1 SGHNT and CDR2 YYREEE (reference sequence). V dropped 3 bases and J dropped 6; count of bases not matched to a gene: 7. This CDR3 has 15 amino acids. CDR3 DNA: TGTGCCAGCAGCTCGAGCGGGGGGGCCGCGGATACGCAGTATTTT. Its translation is CASSSSGGAADTQYF.

This chain uses TRBV3-1 (or the pseudogene TRBV3-2) with TRBJ2-1, with 7 bases identical to TRBD2. CDR1 is LGHDT and CDR2 is YNNKEL in the germline V gene (reference sequence). CDR3 size: 14 residues. V was clipped by 3 bases and J by 8 bases; unmatched bases: 7. CDR3 in amino acids: CASSHLGGEYEQFF. In DNA, the CDR3 is TGTGCCAGCAGCCATTTGGGGGGGGAGTATGAGCAGTTCTTC.

The chain is built from TRBV3-1 (or the pseudogene TRBV3-2) and TRBJ2-5, with 13 nucleotides matching TRBD2. This CDR3 has 16 residues. Looked up from germline, CDR1 is LGHDT and CDR2 is YNNKEL (reference sequence). After removal of 4 bases from V and 2 bases from J, the junction contained 4 bases not matched to a gene. The chain's CDR3 is CASSPLLAGGQETQYF. CDR3 DNA: TGTGCCAGCAGCCCCTTACTAGCGGGGGGGCAAGAGACCCAGTACTTC.

This CDR3 reads CASSGQGRSGANVLTF. DNA of the CDR3: TGTGCCAGCAGTGGACAGGGTCGGAGTGGGGCCAACGTCCTGACTTTC. The chain recombines TRBV6-6 with TRBJ2-6; 8 bases fit TRBD1. Germline V gene data show CDR1 as MNHNY and CDR2 as SVGAGI (reference sequence). The CDR3 covers 16 residues. Trimming took 5 bases from V and 3 from J; bases not matched to a gene: 6.

This chain links TRBV2 with TRBJ2-7; TRBD1 aligns across 9 bases. Germline V gene data show CDR1 as SNHLY and CDR2 as FYNNEI. The length of the CDR3 is 12 residues. After removal of 6 bases from V and 6 bases from J, the junction contained 3 bases not matched to a gene. This CDR3 is CASRGTGREQYF. CDR3 nucleotides: TGTGCCAGCAGGGGGACAGGGCGCGAGCAGTACTTC.

In nucleotides, the CDR3 is TGTGCCAGCAGCCAACGAGGCGACAGGAGCTACACCTTC. Translating it yields CASSQRGDRSYTF. The V gene is TRBV3-1 (or the pseudogene TRBV3-2), the J gene TRBJ1-2, with D possibly TRBD1 on 6 matching bases. Trimming removed 2 bases from V and 9 bases from J, with 13 bases in between. CDR3 length equals 13 residues. CDR1 LGHDT and CDR2 YNNKEL come from the germline V gene (reference sequence).

The chain is built from TRBV4-1 and TRBJ2-3, with D possibly matching TRBD1 (6 bases). The germline V and J ends were trimmed by 0 bases and 0 bases, with 10 bases remaining between them. CDR1 and CDR2 from the germline V gene are MGHRA and YSYEKL. This CDR3 spans 16 amino acids. As DNA, the CDR3 is TGCGCCAGCAGCCAAGAAGGGACACCTAGCACAGATACGCAGTATTTT. It yields the protein CASSQEGTPSTDTQYF.

The chain employs TRBV11-2 and TRBJ2-2; weak D call: TRBD2 (5 bases). V lost 6 bases and J 4 bases, leaving 15 bases between the germline ends. This CDR3 comprises 15 residues. Per the germline V gene, CDR1 is SGHAT and CDR2 is FQNNGV. The CDR3 loop reads CASRSNGEITGELFF. The CDR3 nucleotides read TGTGCCAGCAGATCAAACGGGGAAATCACCGGGGAGCTGTTTTTT.

This sequence joins TRBV19 and TRBJ1-1; 8 nucleotides match TRBD1. J gave up 1 base and V 3 bases, and 16 bases lay outside the gene matches. Germline loops: CDR1 LNHDA, CDR2 SQIVND (reference sequence). The CDR3 contains 19 residues. This chain's CDR3 is CASSMGLGTGLQPNTEAFF. The CDR3 DNA reads TGTGCCAGTAGTATGGGGCTCGGGACAGGCCTCCAACCGAACACTGAAGCTTTCTTT.